These T cell receptor beta chains were read from a single sample in a study of blood T cell repertoires in COVID-19. Profiled with immunoSEQ multiplex PCR; TCRdb holds only in-frame clones, not every one. The data show a few hundred thousand clones, around nine tenths seen once. Sequencing was carried out using peripheral blood. These receptors all come from a man between 40 and 49 years old who had recovered from COVID-19. CDR3s leave out the opening cysteine and the closing phenylalanine or tryptophan.

j_call | v_call | cdr3_aa
TRBJ2-2 | TRBV7-3 | ASSFGQGYTGELF
TRBJ2-6 | TRBV6-4 | ASSQGVGANVLT
TRBJ2-1 | TRBV24-1 | ATSEGGVSEQF
TRBJ2-7 | TRBV4-3 | ASSQEGVHEQY
TRBJ1-5 | TRBV7-2 | ASSQHQGVLSNQPQH
TRBJ2-5 | TRBV10-3 | AISLGQPGGGETQY
TRBJ2-1 | TRBV10-3 | AISESRAGTNEQF
TRBJ1-3 | TRBV9 | ASSVAPGGRTMIGNTIY
TRBJ1-2 | TRBV6-1 | ASSDLGEVYGYT
TRBJ2-5 | TRBV5-1 | ASRLGAGGPLETQY
TRBJ1-2 | TRBV7-9 | ASTQTGKTYT